The 18 T cell receptor beta chains reported below all come from one sample, sequenced in a study of shared clonotypes between healthy human individuals. TCRdb keeps only in-frame clones here, not all; method: immunoSEQ multiplex PCR. The table has over a million clones, around 97% seen once; the top ten hold over 1%. Sequencing was performed on naive CD4+ T cells sorted from blood. The subset denotes: CD45RA+ positively selected. Receptors were obtained from a man aged 30 to 39 in good health.

The table lists this clone with a count of one. J is TRBJ2-7 and V is TRBV28; D assignment may be TRBD1 or TRBD2 (5 bases each). The CDR3 consists of 13 residues. Germline CDR1 and CDR2: MDHEN and SYDVKM. The V gene lost 7 bases and the J gene lost 0 bases, with 10 bases spanning the gap. This CDR3 reads CASKGSRSYEQYF. The DNA of the CDR3 is TGTGCCAGCAAGGGGAGCCGCTCCTACGAGCAGTACTTC.

The J gene is TRBJ1-2, the V gene TRBV4-3; TRBD1 agrees at 7 bases. This CDR3 has 15 amino acids. The germline V gene encodes CDR1 LGHNA and CDR2 YSLEER. The ends lost 2 bases at V and 7 bases at J; junction bases unmatched: 10. The CDR3 is CASSQMGTGVSGYTF. For the CDR3, the DNA is TGCGCCAGCAGCCAAATGGGAACAGGGGTGAGTGGCTACACCTTC.

The chain employs TRBV4-1 and TRBJ1-2, with D unclear. CDR3 length: 13 residues. Trimming removed 0 bases at V and 4 bases at J, with 6 bases between. Germline V gene lookup returns CDR1 MGHRA and CDR2 YSYEKL. This CDR3 is CASSQERFYGYTF. For the CDR3, the DNA is TGCGCCAGCAGCCAAGAAAGGTTCTATGGCTACACCTTC.

The chain links TRBV18 to TRBJ2-2; D possibly corresponds to TRBD1 (5 bases). The V and J ends lost 6 bases and 6 bases respectively, with 14 bases between them. In germline, CDR1 is KGHSH, CDR2 LQKENI. The CDR3 contains 14 residues. CDR3 nucleotide sequence: TGTGCCAGCTCTCCAACTCTAGGGGCCGGGGAGCTGTTTTTT. Protein: CASSPTLGAGELFF.

The chain is built from TRBV7-2 and TRBJ2-2; D is possibly TRBD1 (5 bases). Germline V gene sequence: CDR1 SGHTA, CDR2 FQGNSA. The germline V and J ends were trimmed by 8 bases and 1 base, with 14 bases remaining between them. This CDR3 contains 15 residues. CDR3 DNA: TGTGCCAGCTCAGACGCAACAGGGAACACCGGGGAGCTGTTTTTT. Translating it yields CASSDATGNTGELFF.

As DNA, the CDR3 is TGTGCCAGCAGCCAAGATCTGGGGCAGCTTAATTATGGCTACACCTTC. It codes for CASSQDLGQLNYGYTF. This chain connects TRBV14 to TRBJ1-2; D possibly corresponds to TRBD1 (5 bases). Trimming took off 0 bases at V and 5 bases at J, with 16 bases between the two ends. Germline V gene sequence: CDR1 SGHDN, CDR2 FVKESK. The CDR3 is 16 residues long.

The chain employs TRBV15 and TRBJ2-7, with 8 bases aligning to TRBD1. This CDR3 contains 17 residues. In germline, CDR1 is LNHNV, CDR2 YYDKDF (reference sequence). With V trimmed by 4 bases and J by 3 bases, 14 bases remained unmatched. The CDR3 reads CATSTHRGFVYDYEQYF. As DNA, the CDR3 is TGTGCCACCAGCACCCACAGGGGGTTCGTCTACGACTACGAGCAGTACTTC.

Of note for this clone: Additional DNA sequences in this sample encode the identical CDR3. The gene calls are TRBV27 and TRBJ2-2, with D possibly TRBD2 on 5 matching bases. In germline, CDR1 is MNHEY, CDR2 SMNVEV (reference sequence). V was clipped by 6 bases and J by 6 bases, with 8 bases between them. The CDR3 is 12 residues long. Here the CDR3 DNA reads TGTGCCAGCAGCCTGAGGGCCGGGGAGCTGTTTTTT. Its translation: CASSLRAGELFF.

The CDR3 DNA sequence: TGTGCCAGCTCACCGATACTAGCCGGAGCTAGAGGCACCGGGGAGCTGTTTTTT. This gives the protein CASSPILAGARGTGELFF. The rearrangement uses TRBV18 and TRBJ2-2; D perhaps matches TRBD2 (6 bases). The CDR3 is made up of 18 amino acids. Germline CDR1 is KGHSH and CDR2 is LQKENI. Trimming shortened V by 3 bases and J by 4 bases, and 21 bases separated the two germline ends.

Details on this clone: Other DNA sequences in this sample translate to the same CDR3. The chain uses TRBV9 and TRBJ2-7; D is uncertain. Germline V gene lookup returns CDR1 SGDLS and CDR2 YYNGEE. Trimming removed 0 bases from V and 0 bases from J, with 7 bases in between. The CDR3 loop spans 14 amino acids. In DNA, the CDR3 is TGTGCCAGCAGCGTAGACCCTAGCTCCTACGAGCAGTACTTC. It is translated as CASSVDPSSYEQYF.

The rearrangement links TRBV19 to TRBJ2-2; perhaps TRBD1 as D (6 bases). The length of the CDR3 is 16 residues. V lost 3 bases, J lost 6 bases, and 17 bases lay in between. From germline, CDR1 is LNHDA and CDR2 SQIVND (reference sequence). The CDR3 coding sequence is TGTGCCAGTAGTATTCCCAAAGGACAGTATCCCGGGGAGCTGTTTTTT. It yields the protein CASSIPKGQYPGELFF.

The chain has TRBV14 and TRBJ1-2, with no clear D. Trimming took off 4 bases at V and 2 bases at J, with 11 bases between the two ends. The CDR3 runs to 14 residues. Germline V gives CDR1 SGHDN, CDR2 FVKESK. The CDR3 loop is CASSRKFANYGYTF. The DNA for the CDR3 is TGTGCCAGCAGCCGGAAGTTTGCGAACTATGGCTACACCTTC.

The rearrangement joins TRBV5-6 to TRBJ2-5; a weak D match, TRBD2 (6 bases). V lost 2 bases, J lost 5 bases, and 16 bases lay in between. Germline CDR1 SGHDT, CDR2 YYEEEE. This CDR3 region has 15 residues. This CDR3 reads CASSFDLQGGETQYF. In DNA form, the CDR3 reads TGTGCCAGCAGCTTTGACCTCCAGGGAGGCGAGACCCAGTACTTC.

This clone showed up just once. The chain couples TRBV7-9 to TRBJ2-5; 8 bases agree with TRBD1. CDR3 length equals 15 residues. The germline CDR1 and CDR2 sequences are SEHNR and FQNEAQ (reference sequence). V dropped 5 bases and J dropped 5; count of bases not matched to a gene: 10. This CDR3 reads CASSPSRGLGETQYF. CDR3 nucleotides: TGTGCCAGCAGCCCATCCAGGGGGCTGGGGGAGACCCAGTACTTC. Complete variable domain (other parts from reference TRBV7-9 and TRBJ2-5): DTGVSQNPRHKITKRGQNVTFRCDPISEHNRLYWYRQTLGQGPEFLTYFQNEAQLEKSRLLSDRFSAERPKGSFSTLEIQRTEQGDSAMYLCASSPSRGLGETQYFGPGTRLLVL.

This clone was detected only once. The rearrangement joins TRBV7-3 to TRBJ2-1; D gene unclear. Looked up from germline, CDR1 is SGHTA and CDR2 is FQGTGA. The CDR3 consists of 18 residues. V lost 2 bases and J lost 0, with 17 bases in between. CDR3 sequence reads: CASSLDGTRAYSYNEQFF. CDR3 DNA: TGTGCCAGCAGCTTAGATGGAACCAGAGCTTACTCCTACAATGAGCAGTTCTTC.

This chain connects TRBV6-1 to TRBJ2-3; 7 nucleotides line up with TRBD2. The J segment lost 2 bases and the V segment lost 6 bases, leaving 5 bases of the junction unmatched. Germline V gene data show CDR1 as MNHNS and CDR2 as SASEGT. The CDR3 totals 14 residues. The CDR3: CASSSSGDTDTQYF. Written as DNA, the CDR3 is TGTGCCAGCAGCTCTAGCGGAGACACAGATACGCAGTATTTT.

This chain links TRBV4-2 with TRBJ1-1; D is unclear. The CDR3 contains 15 residues. V shed 0 bases and J shed 3 bases, with 11 bases lying between them. CDR1 is LGHNA and CDR2 is YNFKEQ in the germline V gene. The CDR3 DNA follows: TGTGCCAGCAGCCAAGAGGTCGTCGGACACACTGAAGCTTTCTTT. Protein product: CASSQEVVGHTEAFF.

For the CDR3, the DNA is TGTGCCAGCAGTGAGCCTTACAGGGGGGGGACTGAAGCTTTCTTT. It codes for CASSEPYRGGTEAFF. The V gene is TRBV25-1, the J gene TRBJ1-1, with TRBD1 matching over 8 bases. Germline CDR1 and CDR2: MGHDK and SYGVNS. This CDR3 has 15 amino acids. After removal of 3 bases from V and 5 bases from J, the junction contained 8 bases not matched to a gene.